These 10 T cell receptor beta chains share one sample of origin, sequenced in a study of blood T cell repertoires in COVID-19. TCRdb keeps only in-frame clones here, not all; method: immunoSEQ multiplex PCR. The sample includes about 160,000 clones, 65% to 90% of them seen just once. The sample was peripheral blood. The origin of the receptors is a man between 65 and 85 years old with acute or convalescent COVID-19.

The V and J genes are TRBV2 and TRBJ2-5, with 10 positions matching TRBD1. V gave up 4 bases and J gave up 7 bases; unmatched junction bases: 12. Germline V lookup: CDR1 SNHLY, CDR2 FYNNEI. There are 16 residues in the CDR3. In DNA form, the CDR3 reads TGTGCCAGCAGTGTAGTAGGGACAGGGGTGGTTGGGACCCAGTACTTC. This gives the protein CASSVVGTGVVGTQYF. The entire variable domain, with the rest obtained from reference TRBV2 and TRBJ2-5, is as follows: EPEVTQTPSHQVTQMGQEVILRCVPISNHLYFYWYRQILGQKVEFLVSFYNNEISEKSEIFDDQFSVERPDGSNFTLKIRSTKLEDSAMYFCASSVVGTGVVGTQYFGPGTRLLVL.

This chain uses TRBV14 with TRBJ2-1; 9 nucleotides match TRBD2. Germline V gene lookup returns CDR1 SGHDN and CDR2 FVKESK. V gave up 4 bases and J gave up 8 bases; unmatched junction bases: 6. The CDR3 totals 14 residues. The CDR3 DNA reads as TGTGCCAGCAGCCGAGTAGCGGGAGCGCATGAGCAGTTCTTC. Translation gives CASSRVAGAHEQFF. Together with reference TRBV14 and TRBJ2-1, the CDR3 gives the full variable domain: EAGVTQFPSHSVIEKGQTVTLRCDPISGHDNLYWYRRVMGKEIKFLLHFVKESKQDESGMPNNRFLAERTGGTYSTLKVQPAELEDSGVYFCASSRVAGAHEQFFGPGTRLTVL.

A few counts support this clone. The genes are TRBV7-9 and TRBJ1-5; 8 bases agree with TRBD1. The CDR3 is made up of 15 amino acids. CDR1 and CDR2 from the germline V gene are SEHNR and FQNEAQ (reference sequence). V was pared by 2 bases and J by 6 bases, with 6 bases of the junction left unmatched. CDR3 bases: TGTGCCAGCAGCTTACTCGGGACAGGCCCTCAGCCCCAGCATTTT. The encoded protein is CASSLLGTGPQPQHF.

The CDR3 bases are TGTGCCACCACCGGACTAGCGGGAGTCTCCTACGAGCAGTACTTC. This encodes CATTGLAGVSYEQYF. The rearrangement links TRBV24-1 to TRBJ2-7, with TRBD2 identical over 13 bases. CDR3 length equals 15 residues. The germline gives CDR1 KGHDR, CDR2 SFDVKD. With V trimmed by 8 bases and J by 0 bases, 3 bases remained unmatched.

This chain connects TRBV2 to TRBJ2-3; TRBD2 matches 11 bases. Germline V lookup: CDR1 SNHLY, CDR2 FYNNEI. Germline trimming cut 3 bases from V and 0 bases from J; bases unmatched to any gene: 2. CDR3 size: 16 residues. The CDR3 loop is CASSEGLAASTDTQYF. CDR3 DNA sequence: TGTGCCAGCAGTGAGGGACTAGCGGCTAGCACAGATACGCAGTATTTT.

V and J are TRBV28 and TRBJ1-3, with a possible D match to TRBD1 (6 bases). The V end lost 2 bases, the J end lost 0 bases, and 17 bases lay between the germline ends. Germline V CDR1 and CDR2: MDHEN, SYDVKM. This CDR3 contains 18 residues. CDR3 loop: CASSLQDSPLNSGNTIYF. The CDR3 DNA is TGTGCCAGCAGTTTACAGGACAGCCCTCTCAACTCTGGAAACACCATATATTTT.

This chain's CDR3 is CASSIGTGGGNTQYF. In nucleotides, the CDR3 is TGTGCCAGTAGTATAGGGACAGGGGGCGGGAATACGCAGTATTTT. The chain is built from TRBV19 and TRBJ2-3, with 11 nucleotides matching TRBD1. Unmatched junction bases numbered 4, after V lost 1 base and J lost 7 bases. This CDR3 has 15 residues. Germline CDR1 LNHDA, CDR2 SQIVND (reference sequence).

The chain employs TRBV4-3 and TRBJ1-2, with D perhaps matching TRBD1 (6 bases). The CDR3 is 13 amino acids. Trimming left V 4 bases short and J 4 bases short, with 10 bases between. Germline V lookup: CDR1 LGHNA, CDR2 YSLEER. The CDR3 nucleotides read TGCGCCAGCAGCCTGGACAGCGGCTATGGCTACACCTTC. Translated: CASSLDSGYGYTF.

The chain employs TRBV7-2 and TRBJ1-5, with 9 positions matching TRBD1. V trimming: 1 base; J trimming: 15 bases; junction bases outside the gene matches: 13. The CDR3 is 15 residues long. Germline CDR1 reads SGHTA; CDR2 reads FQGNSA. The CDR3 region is CASSLEGSGQGIRHF. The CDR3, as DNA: TGTGCCAGCAGCTTAGAGGGGTCGGGACAGGGAATACGGCATTTT.

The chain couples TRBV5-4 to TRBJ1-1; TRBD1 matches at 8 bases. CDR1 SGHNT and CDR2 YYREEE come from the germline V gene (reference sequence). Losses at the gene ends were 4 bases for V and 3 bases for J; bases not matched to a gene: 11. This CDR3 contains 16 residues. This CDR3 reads CASSGPQGAWDTEAFF. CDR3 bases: TGTGCCAGCAGCGGCCCCCAGGGGGCTTGGGACACTGAAGCTTTCTTT.